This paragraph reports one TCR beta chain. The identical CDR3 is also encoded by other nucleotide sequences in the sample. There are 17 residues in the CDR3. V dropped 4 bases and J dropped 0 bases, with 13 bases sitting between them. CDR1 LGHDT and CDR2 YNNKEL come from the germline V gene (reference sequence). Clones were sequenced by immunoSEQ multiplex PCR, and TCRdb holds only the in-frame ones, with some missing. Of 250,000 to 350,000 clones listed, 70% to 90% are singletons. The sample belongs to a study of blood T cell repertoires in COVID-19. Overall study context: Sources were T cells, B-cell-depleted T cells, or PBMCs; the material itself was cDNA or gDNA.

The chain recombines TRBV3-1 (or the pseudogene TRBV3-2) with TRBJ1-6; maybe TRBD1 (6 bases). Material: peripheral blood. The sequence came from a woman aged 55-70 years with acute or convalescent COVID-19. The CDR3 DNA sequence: TGTGCCAGCAGCCCCTTTACAGGGAGCTCCTATAATTCACCCCTCCACTTT. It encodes CASSPFTGSSYNSPLHF.